Below, 19 T cell receptor beta chains from the same sample are listed, as sequenced in a study of glioma-infiltrating T cells. TCR alpha and beta CDR3 regions were amplified from RNA using iRepertoire nested multiplex PCR. Via MiXCR, TCRdb re-called the multiplex PCR reads, giving one row per CDR3 protein. The sample has 100,000 to 150,000 distinct CDR3 sequences, approximately 25% seen once; the top ten hold 12% to 15%. The sample comprised glioma tissue, nonneoplastic brain tissue, or PBMCs (not recorded which). The receptors originated from a human donor with low-grade glioma or glioblastoma, undergoing nonglioma brain surgery, or in good health (not recorded which).

This clonotype was recorded many times. CDR3 loop: CASSQRQGDEQYF. In DNA, the CDR3 is TGCGCCAGCAGCCAACGACAGGGAGACGAGCAGTACTTC. V gene TRBV4-3 combines with J gene TRBJ2-7; 7 nucleotides align to TRBD1. The CDR3 consists of 13 residues. Germline values: CDR1 LGHNA, CDR2 YSLEER. Trimming cost V 2 bases and J 5 bases; bases outside gene matches: 3.

As regards this clonotype: The CDR3 does not close with the conserved phenylalanine or tryptophan, likely indicating a read error. Because the CDR3's place on the DNA is in doubt, the DNA is left out and the CDR3 is given as listed by TCRdb. V gene TRBV7-9 combines with J gene TRBJ2-7; TRBD2, the D gene given by the table, was not confirmed from the DNA. CDR1 and CDR2 from the germline V gene are SEHNR and FQNEAQ (reference sequence). From its first to its last residue, the CDR3 has 14 amino acids. CDR3 region: CASSLAGPPYEKYL.

This clonotype has only a few counts. The CDR3 sequence is CASSLNPPRYEQYF. The CDR3 nucleotides are TGTGCCAGCAGTTTAAACCCCCCGCGGTACGAGCAGTACTTC. V gene TRBV12-3 or TRBV12-4 combines with J gene TRBJ2-7; D call uncertain. The CDR3 has 14 amino acids. The V end lost 2 bases, the J end lost 4 bases, and 12 bases lay between the germline ends.

This clonotype was observed at least ten times. The J gene is TRBJ2-7, the V gene TRBV11-2; the match to TRBD2 covers 12 bases. The CDR3 extends over 14 amino acids. The junction had 3 bases not matched to a gene; V was cut back by 5 bases and J by 4 bases. Germline CDR1 is SGHAT and CDR2 is FQNNGV. CDR3 sequence: CASSILAGGYEQYF. In DNA form, the CDR3 reads TGTGCCAGCAGCATTCTAGCGGGAGGGTACGAGCAGTACTTC.

The chain joins TRBV10-3 to TRBJ2-3; weak D call: TRBD2 (5 bases). This CDR3 comprises 15 residues. The V and J ends lost 4 bases and 0 bases respectively, with 11 bases between them. Germline V lookup: CDR1 ENHRY, CDR2 SYGVKD. The CDR3 protein is CAISARGSSTDTQYF. The CDR3 DNA reads as TGTGCCATCAGTGCCCGCGGGTCTAGCACAGATACGCAGTATTTT.

This clonotype appeared many times. The genes are TRBV20-1 and TRBJ1-1; a possible D gene is TRBD1 (5 bases). The CDR3 runs to 14 residues. The germline gives CDR1 DFQATT, CDR2 SNEGSKA (reference sequence). The germline V and J ends were trimmed by 0 bases and 1 base, with 9 bases remaining between them. CDR3 bases: TGCAGTGCTAGAGATCGCAGGGAGAACACTGAAGCTTTCTTT. This gives the protein CSARDRRENTEAFF.

This clonotype was detected many times. The rearrangement joins TRBV20-1 to TRBJ1-1; no definite D call. The V end lost 3 bases, the J end lost 7 bases, and 15 bases lay between the germline ends. This CDR3 contains 13 residues. Germline CDR1 reads DFQATT; CDR2 reads SNEGSKA (reference sequence). CDR3 sequence reads: CSARGDGALEAFF. In DNA form, the CDR3 reads TGCAGTGCTAGGGGTGACGGTGCTCTTGAAGCTTTCTTT.

This clonotype occurred many times. The genes are TRBV6-1 and TRBJ2-1; 12 bases agree with TRBD2. Germline lookup yields CDR1 MNHNS and CDR2 SASEGT. The length of the CDR3 is 14 residues. Trimming took 2 bases from V and 9 from J; bases not matched to a gene: 2. CDR3 in amino acids: CASSETGLAGEQFF. The CDR3 region has the DNA TGTGCCAGCAGTGAAACGGGACTAGCGGGTGAGCAGTTCTTC.

This clonotype was recorded many times. The chain is built from TRBV6-1 and TRBJ2-7; 7 nucleotides align to TRBD1. The junction had 10 bases not matched to a gene; V was cut back by 6 bases and J by 2 bases. Germline V gives CDR1 MNHNS, CDR2 SASEGT. This CDR3 is 15 amino acids long. The CDR3 region has the DNA TGTGCCAGCAGATCCGGTTTCGACAGGGCCTACGAGCAGTACTTC. Translating it yields CASRSGFDRAYEQYF.

This clonotype appeared many times. V and J are TRBV6-2 or TRBV6-3 and TRBJ2-7; maybe TRBD2 (6 bases). The CDR3 runs 19 residues. V lost 0 bases, J lost 2 bases, and 23 bases lay in between. Germline V gives CDR1 MNHEY, CDR2 SVGEGT. The CDR3 is CASSYSSAGFSGSTYEQYF. DNA for the CDR3: TGTGCCAGCAGTTACTCTAGCGCCGGGTTTAGCGGAAGCACCTACGAGCAGTACTTC.

This clonotype was observed many times. V gene TRBV28 combines with J gene TRBJ2-1; 10 positions match TRBD2. Germline CDR1 is MDHEN and CDR2 is SYDVKM. There are 20 residues in the CDR3. V trimming: 3 bases; J trimming: 6 bases; junction bases outside the gene matches: 20. The CDR3 DNA follows: TGTGCCAGCAGTTTGGACGAATTCCCAGTACTAGCGGGACCCTCCAATGAGCAGTTCTTC. This translates into CASSLDEFPVLAGPSNEQFF. Looking up the rest from reference TRBV28 and TRBJ2-1 gives the full variable domain: DVKVTQSSRYLVKRTGEKVFLECVQDMDHENMFWYRQDPGLGLRLIYFSYDVKMKEKGDIPEGYSVSREKKERFSLILESASTNQTSMYLCASSLDEFPVLAGPSNEQFFGPGTRLTVL.

This clonotype was counted at least ten times. The chain carries TRBV6-1 and TRBJ2-3; no reliable D call. The V end lost 7 bases, the J end lost 3 bases, and 20 bases lay between the germline ends. The CDR3 has 16 amino acids. Germline assignment: CDR1 MNHNS and CDR2 SASEGT. The CDR3 is CASTLSESFRTDTQYF. The CDR3 bases are TGTGCCAGCACCCTATCAGAGTCCTTCAGGACAGATACGCAGTATTTT.

The gene calls are TRBV5-4 and TRBJ2-5, with a tentative D call TRBD2 (5 bases). V was clipped by 0 bases and J by 0 bases, with 12 bases between them. This CDR3 contains 16 residues. Germline loops: CDR1 SGHNT, CDR2 YYREEE (reference sequence). The CDR3 reads CASSLAGLPYQETQYF. The CDR3 coding sequence is TGTGCCAGCAGCTTGGCCGGACTGCCGTACCAAGAGACCCAGTACTTC. Based on the CDR3 plus reference TRBV5-4 and TRBJ2-5, the full variable domain is ETGVTQSPTHLIKTRGQQVTLRCSSQSGHNTVSWYQQALGQGPQFIFQYYREEENGRGNFPPRFSGLQFPNYSSELNVNALELDDSALYLCASSLAGLPYQETQYFGPGTRLLVL.

This clonotype was recorded a few times. It may be a read error: a sequence one base away is much more abundant. DNA for the CDR3: TGTGCCAGCGCCGGCCCCGGGATCATAAATACGCAGTATTTT. Translating gives CASAGPGIINTQYF. The chain joins TRBV7-2 to TRBJ2-3; a weak D match, TRBD2 (5 bases). CDR1 is SGHTA, CDR2 FQGNSA, per germline. The CDR3 covers 14 residues. Trimming removed 8 bases from V and 7 bases from J, with 19 bases in between.

The J gene is TRBJ2-5, the V gene TRBV4-1; perhaps TRBD2 as D (5 bases). Germline V gene sequence: CDR1 MGHRA, CDR2 YSYEKL. The CDR3 has 14 amino acids. Trimming pared 3 bases from V and 9 bases from J, leaving 17 bases between. In DNA, the CDR3 is TGCGCCAGCAGCCATCTCGGGCAGGCGGAGGCCCAGTACTTC. Translation: CASSHLGQAEAQYF.

As concerns this clonotype: Its ends do not fully match the called genes, so a read error is possible. The chain uses TRBV15 and TRBJ2-3; a weak D match, TRBD2 (5 bases). Germline CDR1 and CDR2: LNHNV and YYDKDF (reference sequence). This CDR3 has 15 residues. The chain's CDR3 is CATSRDPSSPDTQYF. CDR3 bases: TGTGCCACCAGCCGAGATCCATCTAGCCCAGATACGCAGTATTTT.

Points on this clonotype: A read error may be the cause here, since a much bigger clone is one base away. Since no conserved phenylalanine or tryptophan closes the CDR3, a read error is the likely cause. The chain joins TRBV20-1 to TRBJ2-7; the D is unclear. The CDR3 runs 15 residues. Per germline, CDR1 DFQATT and CDR2 SNEGSKA (reference sequence). The V end was cut by 0 bases, the J end by 2 bases, with 14 bases between. CDR3 DNA: TGCAGTGCTAGAGACCTAAGGGCGTCGGCCTACGAGCAGTACTCC. The encoded protein is CSARDLRASAYEQYS.

Many counts were recorded for this clonotype. The chain has TRBV6-1 and TRBJ1-1, with 11 bases aligning to TRBD1. The germline gives CDR1 MNHNS, CDR2 SASEGT. V shed 6 bases and J 3 bases; nucleotides not matched to a gene: 3. The CDR3 length is 14 residues. This CDR3 reads CASRTGQGDTEAFF. DNA of the CDR3: TGTGCCAGCAGAACGGGACAGGGGGACACTGAAGCTTTCTTT.

There are a few counts of this clonotype. This chain uses TRBV18 with TRBJ2-7, with D uncertain. The CDR3 totals 15 residues. Per the germline V gene, CDR1 is KGHSH and CDR2 is LQKENI. The V end was cut by 3 bases, the J end by 0 bases, with 12 bases between. CDR3 amino acids: CASSPSPSLSYEQYF. CDR3 nucleotides: TGTGCCAGCTCACCTAGTCCTTCCCTCTCCTACGAGCAGTACTTC.